This T cell receptor (beta chain) was sequenced for a study of spatial heterogeneity in lung cancer. Time point in this sample: sample taken at primary tumor resection. The approximately 69 donors had untreated early-stage non-small cell lung cancer. The table lists this clonotype with many counts. All TCR cDNA molecules were individually tagged with a unique molecular identifier. TCRdb re-called the 5' RACE reads with MiXCR, one entry per CDR3 protein. The sample contains about 3,000 distinct CDR3 sequences, less than 3% of which appear only once. The CDR3 is 15 residues long. The V gene end was trimmed by 6 bases and the J gene end by 4 bases; junction bases not matched to a gene: 7. In germline, CDR1 is LNHDA, CDR2 SQIVND (reference sequence).

This TCR was recovered from a male donor with early-stage non-small cell lung cancer. Sequencing used normal lung tissue next to the tumor, obtained at surgery. V gene TRBV19 combines with J gene TRBJ2-2, with 8 bases aligning to TRBD1. CDR3 sequence: CASRRQGSFTGELFF. Written as DNA, the CDR3 is TGTGCCAGTAGAAGACAGGGGAGTTTCACCGGGGAGCTGTTTTTT. The full variable domain, rest sourced from reference TRBV19 and TRBJ2-2, is DGGITQSPKYLFRKEGQNVTLSCEQNLNHDAMYWYRQDPGQGLRLIYYSQIVNDFQKGDIAEGYSVSREKKESFPLTVTSAQKNPTAFYLCASRRQGSFTGELFFGEGSRLTVL.